The TCR beta chain described here comes from a study of T cell changes during pregnancy in multiple sclerosis. Measured with immunoSEQ multiplex PCR; TCRdb has only the in-frame clones, and not every one. This table holds 15,000 to 20,000 clones, 80% to 90% found once. This clone turned up a few times. The sequence came from a female donor in good health, enrolled as a control in a pregnancy study. This material consisted of CD8+ T cells from peripheral blood mononuclear cells, taken after pregnancy.

Here the CDR3 DNA reads TGTGCCAGCAGACTCGGGACAGGAATCTATGGCTACACCTTC. Its protein is CASRLGTGIYGYTF. V gene TRBV6-5 combines with J gene TRBJ1-2; TRBD1 matches 8 bases. The CDR3 consists of 14 residues. In germline, CDR1 is MNHEY, CDR2 SVGAGI. The V gene end was trimmed by 6 bases and the J gene end by 4 bases; junction bases not matched to a gene: 7.